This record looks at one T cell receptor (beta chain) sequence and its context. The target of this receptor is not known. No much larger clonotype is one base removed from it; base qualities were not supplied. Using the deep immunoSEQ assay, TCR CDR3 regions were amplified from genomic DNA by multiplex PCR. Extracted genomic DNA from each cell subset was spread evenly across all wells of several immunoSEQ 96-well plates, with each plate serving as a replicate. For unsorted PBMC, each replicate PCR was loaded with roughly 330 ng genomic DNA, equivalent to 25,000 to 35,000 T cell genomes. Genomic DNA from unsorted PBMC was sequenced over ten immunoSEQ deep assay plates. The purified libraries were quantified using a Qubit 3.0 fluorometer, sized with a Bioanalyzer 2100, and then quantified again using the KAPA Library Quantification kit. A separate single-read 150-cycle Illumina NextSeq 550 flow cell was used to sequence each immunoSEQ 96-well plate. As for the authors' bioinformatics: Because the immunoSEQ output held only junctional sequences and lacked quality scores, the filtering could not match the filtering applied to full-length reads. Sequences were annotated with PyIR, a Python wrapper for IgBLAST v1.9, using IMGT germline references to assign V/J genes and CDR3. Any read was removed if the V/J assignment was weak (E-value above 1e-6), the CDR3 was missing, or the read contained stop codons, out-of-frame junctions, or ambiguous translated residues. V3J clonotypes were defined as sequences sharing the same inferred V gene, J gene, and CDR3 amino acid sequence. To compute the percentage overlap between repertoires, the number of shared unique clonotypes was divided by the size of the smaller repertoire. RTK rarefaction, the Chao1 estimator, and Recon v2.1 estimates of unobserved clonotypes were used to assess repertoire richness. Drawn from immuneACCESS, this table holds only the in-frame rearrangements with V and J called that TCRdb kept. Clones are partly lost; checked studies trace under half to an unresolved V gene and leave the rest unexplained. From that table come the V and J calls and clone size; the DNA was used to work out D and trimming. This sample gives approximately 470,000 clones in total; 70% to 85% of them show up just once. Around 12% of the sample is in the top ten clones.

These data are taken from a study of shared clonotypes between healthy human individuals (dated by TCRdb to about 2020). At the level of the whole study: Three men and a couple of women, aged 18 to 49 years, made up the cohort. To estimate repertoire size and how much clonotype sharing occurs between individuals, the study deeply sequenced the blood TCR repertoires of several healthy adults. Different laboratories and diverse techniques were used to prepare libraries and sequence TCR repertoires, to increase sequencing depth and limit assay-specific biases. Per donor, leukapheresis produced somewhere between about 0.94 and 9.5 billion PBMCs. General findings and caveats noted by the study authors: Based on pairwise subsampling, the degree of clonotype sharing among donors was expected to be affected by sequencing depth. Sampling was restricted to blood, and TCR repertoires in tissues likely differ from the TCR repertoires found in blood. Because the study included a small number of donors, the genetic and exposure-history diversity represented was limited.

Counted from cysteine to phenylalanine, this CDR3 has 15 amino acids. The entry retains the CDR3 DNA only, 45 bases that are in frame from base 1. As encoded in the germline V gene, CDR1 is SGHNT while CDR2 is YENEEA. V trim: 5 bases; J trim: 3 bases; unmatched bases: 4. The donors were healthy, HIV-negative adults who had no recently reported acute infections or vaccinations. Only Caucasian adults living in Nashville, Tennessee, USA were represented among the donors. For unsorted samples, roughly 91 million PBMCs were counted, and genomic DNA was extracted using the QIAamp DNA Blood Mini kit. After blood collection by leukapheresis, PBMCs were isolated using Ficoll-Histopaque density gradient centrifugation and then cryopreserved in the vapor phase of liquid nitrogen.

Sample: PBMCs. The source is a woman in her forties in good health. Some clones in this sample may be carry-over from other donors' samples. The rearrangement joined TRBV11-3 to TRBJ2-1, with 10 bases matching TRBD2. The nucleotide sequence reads TGTGCCAGCAGCCCTTCTAGCGGGAGCTACAATGAGCAGTTCTTC. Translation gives CASSPSSGSYNEQFF. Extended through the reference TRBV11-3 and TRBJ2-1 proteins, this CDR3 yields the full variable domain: EAGVVQSPRYKIIEKKQPVAFWCNPISGHNTLYWYLQNLGQGPELLIRYENEEAVDDSQLPKDRFSAERLKGVDSTLKIQPAELGDSAVYLCASSPSSGSYNEQFFGPGTRLTVL.